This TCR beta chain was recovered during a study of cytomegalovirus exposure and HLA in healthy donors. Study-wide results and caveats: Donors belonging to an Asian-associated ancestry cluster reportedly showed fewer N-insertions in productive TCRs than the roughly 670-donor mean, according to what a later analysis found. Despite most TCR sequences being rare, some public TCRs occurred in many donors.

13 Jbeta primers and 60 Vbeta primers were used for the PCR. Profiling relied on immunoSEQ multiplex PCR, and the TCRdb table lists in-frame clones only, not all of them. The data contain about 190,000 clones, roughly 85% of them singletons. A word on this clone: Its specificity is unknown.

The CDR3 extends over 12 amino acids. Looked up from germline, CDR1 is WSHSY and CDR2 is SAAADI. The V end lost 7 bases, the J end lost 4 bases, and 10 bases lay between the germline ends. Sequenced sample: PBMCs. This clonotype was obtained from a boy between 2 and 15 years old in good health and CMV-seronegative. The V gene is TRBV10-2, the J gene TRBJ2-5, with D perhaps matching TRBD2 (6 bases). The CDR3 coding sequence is TGCGCCAGCACTCCGGAGGGAGAGACCCAGTACTTC. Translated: CASTPEGETQYF.